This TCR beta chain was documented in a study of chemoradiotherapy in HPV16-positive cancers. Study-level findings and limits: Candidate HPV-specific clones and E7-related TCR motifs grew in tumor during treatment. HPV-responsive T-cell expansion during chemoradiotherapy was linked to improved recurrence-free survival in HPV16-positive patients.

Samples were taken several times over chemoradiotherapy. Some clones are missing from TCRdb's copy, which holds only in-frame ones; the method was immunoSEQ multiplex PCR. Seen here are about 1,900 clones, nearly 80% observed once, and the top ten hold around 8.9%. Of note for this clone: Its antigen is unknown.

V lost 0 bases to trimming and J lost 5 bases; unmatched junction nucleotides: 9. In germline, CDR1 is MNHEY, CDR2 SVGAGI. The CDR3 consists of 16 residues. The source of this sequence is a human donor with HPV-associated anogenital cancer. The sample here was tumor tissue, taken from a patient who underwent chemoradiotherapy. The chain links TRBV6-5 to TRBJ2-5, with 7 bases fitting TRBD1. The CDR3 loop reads CASSYSGQKPGETQYF. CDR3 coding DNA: TGTGCCAGCAGTTACTCGGGACAGAAACCCGGGGAGACCCAGTACTTC.